This T cell receptor beta chain was recorded in a study of identical twins (dated by TCRdb to the mid-2010s). About the investigation overall: The study deep-sequenced TCR alpha and beta repertoires from monozygotic twins, unrelated adults of various ages and cord blood to test whether fetal clonotypes persist. To rule out contamination, the twin experiments were replicated at different times with different library preparation protocols.

Results and caveats for the whole study, not just this receptor: In beta out-of-frame sequences, excess twin sharing was weaker, because having fewer shared sequences lowered the signal-to-noise ratio. Zero-insertion analyses could be partly confounded by invariant T cells such as MAIT and iNKT, although diverse VJ usage argued against such confounding for most clonotypes. Abundant cord blood beta clonotypes had fewer insertions, young adult naive repertoires showed a similar but weaker trend, and memory repertoires showed no such trend. Compared with coincidental sharing between unrelated individuals, out-of-frame TCR alpha sequences shared between twins showed an excess of sequences with low generation probability. Recombination models systematically underestimated out-of-frame TCR alpha sharing in monozygotic twins but agreed with sharing between unrelated individuals. Conclusions relied on cross-sectional statistical analysis, since the same donors could not be followed over many years.

For this chain, trimming is 4 bases at the V end and 8 bases at the J end, and the number of junction bases without a gene match is 3. Reading from cysteine to phenylalanine, the CDR3 counts 13 amino acids. The only DNA kept is the CDR3, 39 bases in frame from the first base. CDR1 and CDR2, looked up from the germline V gene, are ENHRY and SYGVKD. Libraries were made using 5' RACE. Instrument used: Illumina HiSeq 2000. A universal primer binding site was added through template switching, and the final cDNA carried a unique molecular identifier so that TCR cDNA molecules could be counted accurately. Specific primers in the conserved constant-segment region were used to synthesize first-strand cDNA for the TCR alpha and beta chains. To control for contamination, each cDNA library was double barcoded with a SMART-Mk sample barcode plus Illumina barcodes. TruSeq adapter sequences along with Illumina sample barcodes were introduced in two successive PCR steps. TCR alpha and beta cDNA libraries were sequenced on the Illumina HiSeq platform with custom primers. Processing in the source paper ran as follows. MiGEC processed the raw reads to extract unique molecular identifiers, while MiXCR was used to determine the CDR3 positions. For each individual, recombination models were inferred using an EM algorithm with the repgenHMM and IGoR tools. The analysis of shared clonotypes was done with the tcR package in R, with sharing normalized by the product of cloneset sizes. To study raw recombination free of thymic and clonal selection effects, out-of-frame nonproductive sequences were analyzed. The raw public reads went through TCRdb reprocessing: fastp at Q25, MiXCR clone calling, in-frame beta chains kept. Duplicate CDR3 protein sequences are folded into a single record with the most common DNA and genes. V and J calls and clone size were set by TCRdb, not the authors. The sample table lists a few hundred thousand distinct CDR3 sequences, 20% to 25% of them with a count of one. The top ten clones comprise over 2.5% of the sample.

This clonotype appeared a few times. Its antigen is still unknown. Base qualities are not recorded, but no much larger clone differs from it by a single base. Every donor in the study was a healthy Caucasian. Three pairs of female monozygotic twins, all aged 18 to 29 years, made up the twin cohort. Positive isolation kits from Invitrogen were used to isolate CD4+ and CD8+ T cell populations. These same records also appear under a second study, on T cells expressing NK-cell markers. Looking at the second paper: In sorted CD3+CD56+NKG2C+, CD3+CD56+NKG2C- and CD3+CD56-NKG2C+ T-cell subsets from several donors, TCR beta-chain repertoires were profiled. Among the eight sequenced donors, only one was HCMV-seronegative, while the other seven were HCMV-seropositive. In several experiments an anti-gammadeltaTCR antibody was added to restrict sorting to alphabetaTCR-expressing T cells. In six donors, the dominant CD3+CD56+NKG2C+ clonotypes ranked among the top 10 CD8+ clonotypes, making up about 1.0-8% of CD8+ T cells. Those dominant clonotypes were again the most abundant among CD3+CD56-NKG2C+ cells in several donors, at about 25-60.1%. It remained unclear whether the expanded NKG2C-expressing T cell clones were specific for HCMV antigens. The eight sequenced donors were randomly selected healthy volunteers, three men and five women. To determine HCMV serostatus, a commercial ELISA kit was used to detect HCMV-specific IgG in serum. MIGEC handled demultiplexing of the reads and grouping by UMI, while MiTCR was used to assemble and quantify clonotypes. To exclude erroneous sequences, any TCR cDNA sequence not supported by at least two reads was discarded. The tcR package was used for downstream repertoire analysis, and clonotypes were matched across fractions by CDR3 nucleotide sequence plus V segment. VDJmatch was used to annotate antigen specificity against VDJdb, with one amino acid substitution in CDR3 permitted.

The sample consisted of CD4+ T cells sorted from blood. The V and J genes are TRBV10-3 and TRBJ2-1; 9 nucleotides in the junction match TRBD2. The clonotype comes from a young woman in good health. The CDR3 has the sequence CAISVVAGDEQFF. The DNA sequence follows: TGTGCCATCAGTGTAGTAGCGGGGGATGAGCAGTTCTTC.